This T cell receptor (beta chain) was recovered during a study of T cell responses to AZD1222 COVID-19 vaccine. Notes on this clone: No antigen is known for it.

Study results and limitations: At baseline, seropositivity was found in only six AZD1222 recipients. Reportedly, close to half of spike-specific TCRs are directed against unmutated variant regions. Without day 14 samples, only post-peak T cell repertoires were studied. Possibly, clonal diversity was underestimated; donors were largely white British and included more females.

TCRdb's table, derived via immunoSEQ multiplex PCR, lists solely in-frame clones and lacks some. The sample has 65,000 to 95,000 clones, 70% to 90% seen once. This CDR3 is 17 amino acids long. The germline CDR1 and CDR2 sequences are SGDLS and YYNGEE. The V end lost 0 bases, the J end lost 0 bases, and 13 bases lay between the germline ends. The TCR comes from an adult who received the AZD1222 COVID-19 vaccine. This specimen was peripheral blood, taken 28 days after the second AZD1222 dose. The rearrangement uses TRBV9 and TRBJ1-3; possibly TRBD1 for D (5 bases). CDR3 region: CASSVGSGHFSGNTIYF. CDR3 bases: TGTGCCAGCAGCGTAGGGTCAGGACACTTCTCTGGAAACACCATATATTTT.